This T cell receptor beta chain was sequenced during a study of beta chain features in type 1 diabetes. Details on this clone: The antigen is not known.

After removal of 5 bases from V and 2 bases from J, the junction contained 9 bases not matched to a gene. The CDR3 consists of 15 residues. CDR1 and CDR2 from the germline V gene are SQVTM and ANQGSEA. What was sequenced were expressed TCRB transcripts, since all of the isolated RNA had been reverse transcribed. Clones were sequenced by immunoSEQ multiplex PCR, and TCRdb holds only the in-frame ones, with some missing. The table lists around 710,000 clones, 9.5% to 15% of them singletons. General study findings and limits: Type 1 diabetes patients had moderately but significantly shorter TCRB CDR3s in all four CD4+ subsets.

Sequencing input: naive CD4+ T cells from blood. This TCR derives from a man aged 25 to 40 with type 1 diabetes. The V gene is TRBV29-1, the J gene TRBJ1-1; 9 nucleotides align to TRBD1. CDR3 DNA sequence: TGCAGCGTTATCAGACAGGGGGGATTTAACACTGAAGCTTTCTTT. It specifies CSVIRQGGFNTEAFF.